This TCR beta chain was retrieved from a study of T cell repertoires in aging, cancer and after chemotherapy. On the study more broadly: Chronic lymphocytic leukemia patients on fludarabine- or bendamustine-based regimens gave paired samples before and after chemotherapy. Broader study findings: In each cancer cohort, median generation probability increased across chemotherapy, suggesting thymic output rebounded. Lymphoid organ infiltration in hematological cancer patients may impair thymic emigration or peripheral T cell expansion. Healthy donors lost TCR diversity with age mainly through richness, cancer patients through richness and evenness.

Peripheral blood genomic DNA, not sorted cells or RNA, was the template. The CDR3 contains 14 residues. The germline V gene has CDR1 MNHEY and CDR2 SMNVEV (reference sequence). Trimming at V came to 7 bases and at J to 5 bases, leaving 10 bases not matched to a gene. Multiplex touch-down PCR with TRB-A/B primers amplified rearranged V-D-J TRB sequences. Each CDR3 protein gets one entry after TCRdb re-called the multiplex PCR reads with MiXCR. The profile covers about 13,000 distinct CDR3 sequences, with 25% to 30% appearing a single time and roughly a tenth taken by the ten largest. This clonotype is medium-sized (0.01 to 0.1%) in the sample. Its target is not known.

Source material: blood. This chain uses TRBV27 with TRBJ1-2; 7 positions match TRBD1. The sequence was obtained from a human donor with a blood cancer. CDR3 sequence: CASTPRTGPYGYTF. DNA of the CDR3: TGTGCCAGCACTCCTAGGACAGGACCTTATGGCTACACCTTC.